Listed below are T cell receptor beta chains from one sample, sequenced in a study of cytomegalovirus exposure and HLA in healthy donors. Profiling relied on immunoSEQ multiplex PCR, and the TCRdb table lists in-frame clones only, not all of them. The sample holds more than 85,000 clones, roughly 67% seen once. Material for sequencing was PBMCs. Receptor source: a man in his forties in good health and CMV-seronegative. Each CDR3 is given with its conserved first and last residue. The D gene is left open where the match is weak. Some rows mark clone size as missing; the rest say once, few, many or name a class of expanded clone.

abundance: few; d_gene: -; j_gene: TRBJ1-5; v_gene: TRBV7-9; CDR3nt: TGTGCCAGCAGCTTAGGGGCCGAAAATCAGCCCCAGCATTTT; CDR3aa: CASSLGAENQPQHF
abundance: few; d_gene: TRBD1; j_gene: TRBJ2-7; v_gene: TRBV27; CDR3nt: TGTGCCAGCAGTTTCCGGGACAGGGGAGGCGAGCAGTACTTC; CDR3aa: CASSFRDRGGEQYF
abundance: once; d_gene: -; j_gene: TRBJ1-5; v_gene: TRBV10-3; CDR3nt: TGTGCCATCAGTGACCTCAACGGTCAGCCCCAGCATTTT; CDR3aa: CAISDLNGQPQHF
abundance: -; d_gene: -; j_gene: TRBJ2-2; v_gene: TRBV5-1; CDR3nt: TGCGCCAGCAGCTTGGACCAGGGAGGTGCCACCGGGGAGCTGTTTTTT; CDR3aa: CASSLDQGGATGELFF
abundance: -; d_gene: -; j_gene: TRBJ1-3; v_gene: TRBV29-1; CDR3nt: TGCAGCGTTGAAGATCCTGTTGGAAACACCATATATTTT; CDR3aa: CSVEDPVGNTIYF
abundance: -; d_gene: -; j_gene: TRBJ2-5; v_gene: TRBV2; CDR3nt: TGTGCCAGCAAGCGGGCCCAAGAGACCCAGTACTTC; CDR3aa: CASKRAQETQYF
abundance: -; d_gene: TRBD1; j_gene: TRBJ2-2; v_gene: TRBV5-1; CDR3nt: TGCGCCAGCAGCGCATACCGGGACAGAGCTAACACCGGGGAGCTGTTTTTT; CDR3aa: CASSAYRDRANTGELFF
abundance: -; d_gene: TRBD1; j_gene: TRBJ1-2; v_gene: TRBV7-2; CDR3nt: TGTGCCAGCAGCTCCACTACCCCGGGACAGGGGACTATTAACTATGGCTACACCTTC; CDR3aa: CASSSTTPGQGTINYGYTF
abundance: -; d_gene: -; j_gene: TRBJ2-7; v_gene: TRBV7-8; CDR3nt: TGTGCCAGCAGCTTAGCAGCAGGGAACGAGCAGTACTTC; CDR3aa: CASSLAAGNEQYF
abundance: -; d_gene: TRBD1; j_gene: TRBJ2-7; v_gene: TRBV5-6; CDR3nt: TGTGCCAGCAGGCGGGGTCACTCGGGGACAGGGGGCTACGAGCAGTACTTC; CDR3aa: CASRRGHSGTGGYEQYF
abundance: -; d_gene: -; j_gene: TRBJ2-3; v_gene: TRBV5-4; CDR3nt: TGTGCCAGCAAGCCCTCTAGTGCAGATACGCAGTATTTT; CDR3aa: CASKPSSADTQYF
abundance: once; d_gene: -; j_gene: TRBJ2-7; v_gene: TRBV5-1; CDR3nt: TGCGCCAGCAGCTTAGCGGTACGAGCAGAAGCCTACGAGCAGTACTTC; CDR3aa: CASSLAVRAEAYEQYF
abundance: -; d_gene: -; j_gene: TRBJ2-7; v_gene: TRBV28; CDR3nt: TGTGCCAGCAGAAGAGGGGGTTCCTACGAGCAGTACTTC; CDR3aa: CASRRGGSYEQYF
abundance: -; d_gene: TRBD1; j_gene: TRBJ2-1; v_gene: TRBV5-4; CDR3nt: TGTGCCAGCAGCCGGGACAGGGGTCACCATGAGCAGTTCTTC; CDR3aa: CASSRDRGHHEQFF
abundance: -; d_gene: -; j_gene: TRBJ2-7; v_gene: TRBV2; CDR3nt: TGTGCCAGCAGTGAATTGCACGCTCGGGAGCAGTACTTC; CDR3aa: CASSELHAREQYF
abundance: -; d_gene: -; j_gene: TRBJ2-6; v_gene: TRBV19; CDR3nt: TGTGCCAGTAGTATGGGCAGAAGCTCTGGGGCCAACGTCCTGACTTTC; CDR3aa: CASSMGRSSGANVLTF
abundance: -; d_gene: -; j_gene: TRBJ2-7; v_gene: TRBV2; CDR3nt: TGTGCCAGCAAGAGGACTTTTACCATCGAGCAGTACTTC; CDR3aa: CASKRTFTIEQYF
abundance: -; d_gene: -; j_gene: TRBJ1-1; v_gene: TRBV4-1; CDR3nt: TGCGCCAGCAGCCAAGAGGGGAGAGGGAACACTGAAGCTTTCTTT; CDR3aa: CASSQEGRGNTEAFF
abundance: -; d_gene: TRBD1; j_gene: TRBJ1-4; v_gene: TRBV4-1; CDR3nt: TGCGCCAGCAGCCTCCCGAGCGGGACAGGGAAGAAGACTAATGAAAAACTGTTTTTT; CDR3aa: CASSLPSGTGKKTNEKLFF
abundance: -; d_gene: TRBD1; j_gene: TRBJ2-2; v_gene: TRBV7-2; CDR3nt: TGTGCCAGCAGCTCCGACAGGGGGAACACCGGGGAGCTGTTTTTT; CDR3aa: CASSSDRGNTGELFF
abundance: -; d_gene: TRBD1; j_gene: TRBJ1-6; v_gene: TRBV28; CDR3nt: TGTGCCAGCAGCCCGACAGGGTTCGGATCACCCCTCCACTTT; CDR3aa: CASSPTGFGSPLHF
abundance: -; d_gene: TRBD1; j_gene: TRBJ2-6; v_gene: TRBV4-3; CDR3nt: TGCGCCAGCAGCCTCTATCGAGAGGGGGCGGGGGCCAACGTCCTGACTTTC; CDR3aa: CASSLYREGAGANVLTF
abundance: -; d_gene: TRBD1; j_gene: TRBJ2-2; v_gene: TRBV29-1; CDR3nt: TGCAGCGTGAGACAGGGGACCGGGGAGCTGTTTTTT; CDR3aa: CSVRQGTGELFF
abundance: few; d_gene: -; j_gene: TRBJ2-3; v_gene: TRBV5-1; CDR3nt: TGCGCCAGCAGCCCCCTCAGGGACACAGATACGCAGTATTTT; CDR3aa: CASSPLRDTDTQYF
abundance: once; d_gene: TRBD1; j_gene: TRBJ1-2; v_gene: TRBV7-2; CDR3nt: TGTGCCAGCAGCCCAAGGACAGGGGGTCCGTATGGCTACACCTTC; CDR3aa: CASSPRTGGPYGYTF
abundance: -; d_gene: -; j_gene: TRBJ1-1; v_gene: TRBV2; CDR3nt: TGTGCCAGCAGTGCACCAGGTACTCCTTTCTTT; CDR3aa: CASSAPGTPFF
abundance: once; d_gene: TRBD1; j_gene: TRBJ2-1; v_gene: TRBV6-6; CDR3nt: TGTGCCAGCAGTTACTCAACAGGGGATGAGCAGTTCTTC; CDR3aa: CASSYSTGDEQFF
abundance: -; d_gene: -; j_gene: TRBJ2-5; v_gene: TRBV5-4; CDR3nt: TGTGCCAGCAGCGGTGAACTAGGGTGGGAGACCCAGTACTTC; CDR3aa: CASSGELGWETQYF
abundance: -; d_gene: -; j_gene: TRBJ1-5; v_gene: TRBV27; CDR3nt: TGTGCCAGCAGTAAACAGGGTTCCAGGGCGGTTCAGCCCCAGCATTTT; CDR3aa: CASSKQGSRAVQPQHF
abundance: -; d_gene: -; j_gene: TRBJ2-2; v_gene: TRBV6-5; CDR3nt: TGTGCCAGCAGGACAGTTCACGGGGAGCTGTTTTTT; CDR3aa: CASRTVHGELFF
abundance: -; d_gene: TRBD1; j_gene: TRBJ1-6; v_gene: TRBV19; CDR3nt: TGTGCCAGTAGCGACAGGGTCGGCAATTCACCCCTCCACTTT; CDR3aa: CASSDRVGNSPLHF
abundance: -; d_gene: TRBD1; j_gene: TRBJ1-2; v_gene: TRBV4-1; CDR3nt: TGCGCCAGCAGCCAAGCGGGACAGGGATCCTATGGCTACACCTTC; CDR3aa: CASSQAGQGSYGYTF
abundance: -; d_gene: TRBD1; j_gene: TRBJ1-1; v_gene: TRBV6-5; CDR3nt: TGTGCCAGCAGTCGTAGCAGGGGGCGGACTGAAGCTTTCTTT; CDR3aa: CASSRSRGRTEAFF
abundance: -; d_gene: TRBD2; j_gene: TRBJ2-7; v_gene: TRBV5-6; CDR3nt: TGTGCCAGCAGCTTCGGGGGTTTTCGGGGGGGCGAGCAGTACTTC; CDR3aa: CASSFGGFRGGEQYF
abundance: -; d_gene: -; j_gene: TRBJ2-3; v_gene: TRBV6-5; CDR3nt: TGTGCCAGCAGTTACCGCGGGGCGATCACAGATACGCAGTATTTT; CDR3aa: CASSYRGAITDTQYF
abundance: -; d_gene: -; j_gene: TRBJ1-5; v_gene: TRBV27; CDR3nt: TGTGCCAGCAGTGCCCAGGGGTTTCGGGATCAGCCCCAGCATTTT; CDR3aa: CASSAQGFRDQPQHF
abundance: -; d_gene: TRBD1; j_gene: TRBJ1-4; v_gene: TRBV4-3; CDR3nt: TGCGCCAGCAGCCAACAACGGACAGGGTGGGAAAAACTGTTTTTT; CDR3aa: CASSQQRTGWEKLFF
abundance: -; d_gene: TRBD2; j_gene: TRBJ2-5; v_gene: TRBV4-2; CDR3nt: TGTGCCAGCAGCCAAGAGACTAGCGGGGGCGGCCCAGAGACCCAGTACTTC; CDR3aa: CASSQETSGGGPETQYF
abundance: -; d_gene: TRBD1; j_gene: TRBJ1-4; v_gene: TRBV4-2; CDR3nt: TGTGCCAGCAGCCGTTTAGAACCGGGACAGGAGGAAAAACTGTTTTTT; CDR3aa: CASSRLEPGQEEKLFF
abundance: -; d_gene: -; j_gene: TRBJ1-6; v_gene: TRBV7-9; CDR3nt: TGTGCCAGCAGCTTAGGGTGGTCAGACTATAATTCACCCCTCCACTTT; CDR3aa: CASSLGWSDYNSPLHF
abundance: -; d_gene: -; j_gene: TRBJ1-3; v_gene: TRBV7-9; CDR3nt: TGTGCCAGTTCGACACAGGGCCAAACCATATATTTT; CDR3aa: CASSTQGQTIYF
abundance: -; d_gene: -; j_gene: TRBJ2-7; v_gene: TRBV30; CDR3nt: TGTGCCTGGAGTGCTCTAGCGTTCCACGAGCAGTACTTC; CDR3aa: CAWSALAFHEQYF
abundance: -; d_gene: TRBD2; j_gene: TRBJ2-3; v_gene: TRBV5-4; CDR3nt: TGTGCCAGCAGCCGCCCGGCCAGCGGGGGGGAGGGAGATACGCAGTATTTT; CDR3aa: CASSRPASGGEGDTQYF
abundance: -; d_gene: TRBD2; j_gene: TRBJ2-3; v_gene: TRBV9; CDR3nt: TGTGCCAGCAGCGCACCGGGACTAGCGTCAGATACGCAGTATTTT; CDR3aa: CASSAPGLASDTQYF
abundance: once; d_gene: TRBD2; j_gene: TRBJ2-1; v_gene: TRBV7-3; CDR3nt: TGTGCCAGCAGCTTACGTCTAGCGGGATCCTACAATGAGCAGTTCTTC; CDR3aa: CASSLRLAGSYNEQFF
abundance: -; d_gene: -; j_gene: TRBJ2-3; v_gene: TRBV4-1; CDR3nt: TGCGCCAGCAGCCATATTTTGAGGGAAAGCACAGATACGCAGTATTTT; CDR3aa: CASSHILRESTDTQYF
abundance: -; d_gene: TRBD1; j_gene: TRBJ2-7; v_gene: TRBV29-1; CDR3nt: TGCAGCGTTGAGACAGGGGCGGGATCCTACGAGCAGTACTTC; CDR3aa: CSVETGAGSYEQYF
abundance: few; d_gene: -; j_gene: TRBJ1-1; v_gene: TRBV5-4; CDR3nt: TGTGCCAGCAGCTTAGGGAGAGGGGGGGTCACTGAAGCTTTCTTT; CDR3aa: CASSLGRGGVTEAFF
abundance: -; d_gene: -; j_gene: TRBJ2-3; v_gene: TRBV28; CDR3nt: TGTGCCAGCAGTTTTCAGGGATTTACGCAGTATTTT; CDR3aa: CASSFQGFTQYF
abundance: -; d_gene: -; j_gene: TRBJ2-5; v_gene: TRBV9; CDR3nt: TGTGCCAGCAGCGTCTCGGGGAACCCAGAGACCCAGTACTTC; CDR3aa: CASSVSGNPETQYF
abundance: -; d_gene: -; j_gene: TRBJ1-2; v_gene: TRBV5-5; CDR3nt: TGTGCCAGCAGCTTGACAGGACGCGGCTACACCTTC; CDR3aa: CASSLTGRGYTF
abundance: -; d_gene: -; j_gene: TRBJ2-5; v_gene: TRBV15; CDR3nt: TGTGCCACCAGCAGTGTCCAGGGGTCAGGGGAGACCCAGTACTTC; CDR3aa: CATSSVQGSGETQYF
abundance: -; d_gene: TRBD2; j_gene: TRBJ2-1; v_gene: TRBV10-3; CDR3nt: TGTGCCATCAGTGAGGCGTCGGGAGTGGGAGGGAATGAGCAGTTCTTC; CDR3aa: CAISEASGVGGNEQFF
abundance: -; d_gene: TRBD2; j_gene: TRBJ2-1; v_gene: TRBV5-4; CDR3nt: TGTGCCAGCAGCTCGGGACTAGCGGGGGGCTTAAGCTCCTACAATGAGCAGTTCTTC; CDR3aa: CASSSGLAGGLSSYNEQFF
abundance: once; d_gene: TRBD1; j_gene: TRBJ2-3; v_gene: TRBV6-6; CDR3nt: TGTGCCAGCATTCGGACAGGGGCTAGCACAGATACGCAGTATTTT; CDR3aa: CASIRTGASTDTQYF
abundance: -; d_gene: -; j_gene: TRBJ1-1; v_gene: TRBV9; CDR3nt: TGTGCCAGCAGCCCCCCAAGAGGGAGGGGGAGGACTGAAGCTTTCTTT; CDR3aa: CASSPPRGRGRTEAFF
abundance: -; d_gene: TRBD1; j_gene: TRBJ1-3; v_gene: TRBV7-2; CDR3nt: TGTGCCAGCAGCTCGTCGACAGGGTCTGGAAACACCATATATTTT; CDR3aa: CASSSSTGSGNTIYF